A selection of T cell receptor beta chains follows, all from one sample in a study of technical replicates of blood from a few donors. The protocol was immunoSEQ multiplex PCR, while the TCRdb copy is restricted to in-frame clones and leaves out a portion. Of 60,000 to 95,000 clones listed, about nine tenths are singletons. Sequenced input: T cells isolated from PBMCs. The receptors here all came from a human donor in good health. Some clones in this sample may be carry-over from other donors' samples. Each CDR3 is given with its conserved first and last residue. D genes are given only for firm matches. Only some rows state a clone size, as once, few, many or a class for expanded clones.

V: TRBV28
size: once
J: TRBJ2-6
D: .
DNA: TGTGCCAGCAGTACAACCCAACAGGGAGCTGGGGCCAACGTCCTGACTTTC
CDR3: CASSTTQQGAGANVLTF

V: TRBV28
size: .
J: TRBJ1-2
D: .
DNA: TGTGCCAGCAGCCTCTGGGGAGACTATGGCTACACCTTC
CDR3: CASSLWGDYGYTF

V: TRBV19
size: .
J: TRBJ2-5
D: TRBD1
DNA: TGTGCCACACCGAGGACAGGTCGGAAATGCATCCAAGAGACCCAGTACTTC
CDR3: CATPRTGRKCIQETQYF

V: TRBV6-5
size: .
J: TRBJ2-7
D: TRBD1
DNA: TGTGCCAGCGGACGGACAGGCTGGGAGCAGTACTTC
CDR3: CASGRTGWEQYF

V: TRBV5-1
size: .
J: TRBJ2-7
D: TRBD2
DNA: TGCGCCAGCAGCTTGACTAGCGGGCGGACCTACGAGCAGTACTTC
CDR3: CASSLTSGRTYEQYF

V: TRBV5-6
size: .
J: TRBJ2-3
D: TRBD2
DNA: TGTGCCAGCAGCTTGGCGGGGGGGCCCGATACGCAGTATTTT
CDR3: CASSLAGGPDTQYF

V: TRBV30
size: .
J: TRBJ1-5
D: .
DNA: TGTGCCTGGAGTGTCGGGAGTTTCAATCAGCCCCAGCATTTT
CDR3: CAWSVGSFNQPQHF

V: TRBV10-3
size: .
J: TRBJ2-7
D: .
DNA: TGTGCCATCAGGAGACAGGAAAACTACGAGCAGTACTTC
CDR3: CAIRRQENYEQYF

V: TRBV4-1
size: .
J: TRBJ1-1
D: .
DNA: TGCGCCAGCAGCCAGGGAGAGATGGCTCTTACTGAAGCTTTCTTT
CDR3: CASSQGEMALTEAFF

V: TRBV5-1
size: .
J: TRBJ1-3
D: .
DNA: TGCGCCAGCAGTGACCCAGGCAACTCTGGAAACACCATATATTTT
CDR3: CASSDPGNSGNTIYF

V: TRBV5-4
size: .
J: TRBJ1-2
D: TRBD1
DNA: TGTGCCAGCAGCGAACAGGGGTCAAACTATGGCTACACCTTC
CDR3: CASSEQGSNYGYTF

V: TRBV11-3
size: .
J: TRBJ1-3
D: .
DNA: TGTGCCAGCAAAACCAGGGAAGATGGTGGAAACACCATATATTTT
CDR3: CASKTREDGGNTIYF

V: TRBV7-6
size: .
J: TRBJ2-3
D: TRBD2
DNA: TGTGCCAGCAGCTTATCTAGCGGGAGGTATGCAGATACGCAGTATTTT
CDR3: CASSLSSGRYADTQYF

V: TRBV4-1
size: .
J: TRBJ2-7
D: TRBD1
DNA: TGCGCCAGCAGCCAAAGCGGACAGGGGGAGTACGAGCAGTACTTC
CDR3: CASSQSGQGEYEQYF

V: TRBV11-2
size: .
J: TRBJ2-7
D: .
DNA: TGTGCCAGCAGCTTAGGCGCCTCCTCCCGGGGGGCCCACGAGCAGTACTTC
CDR3: CASSLGASSRGAHEQYF

V: TRBV6-1
size: .
J: TRBJ2-6
D: .
DNA: TGTGCCAGCAGACTTTTTGGGGCCAACGTCCTGACTTTC
CDR3: CASRLFGANVLTF

V: TRBV30
size: .
J: TRBJ1-5
D: .
DNA: TGTGCCTGGAGTGTAGAGAGAAATCAGCCCCAGCATTTT
CDR3: CAWSVERNQPQHF

V: TRBV29-1
size: .
J: TRBJ2-7
D: TRBD1
DNA: TGCAGCGTTGACGGACAGGGCTACGAGCAGTACTTC
CDR3: CSVDGQGYEQYF

V: TRBV6-1
size: .
J: TRBJ1-1
D: .
DNA: TGTGCCAGCAGTGCCACCCGGGGGTCCAGCTTGAACACTGAAGCTTTCTTT
CDR3: CASSATRGSSLNTEAFF

V: TRBV7-9
size: .
J: TRBJ2-1
D: TRBD2
DNA: TGTGCCAGCAGATCCGGGACTAGCTCCTACAATGAGCAGTTCTTC
CDR3: CASRSGTSSYNEQFF

V: TRBV7-9
size: .
J: TRBJ1-1
D: TRBD1
DNA: TGTGCCAGCAGCTGGACAGGGCTCACTGAAGCTTTCTTT
CDR3: CASSWTGLTEAFF

V: TRBV11-3
size: .
J: TRBJ1-2
D: TRBD1
DNA: TGTGCCAGCAGCTCTTCCGGGACAGGTTTGATGGACACCTTC
CDR3: CASSSSGTGLMDTF

V: TRBV6-5
size: .
J: TRBJ2-7
D: .
DNA: TGTGCCAGCAGTTACTCGACAGCCTCTCCCTACGAGCAGTACTTC
CDR3: CASSYSTASPYEQYF

V: TRBV7-6
size: .
J: TRBJ2-7
D: TRBD2
DNA: TGTGCCAGCAGCCGATACGAGAAAACTAGCGGGAGTTCGGGTCCGGACGAGCAGTACTTC
CDR3: CASSRYEKTSGSSGPDEQYF

V: TRBV6-1
size: .
J: TRBJ1-1
D: .
DNA: TGTGCCAGCAGTTGGGGAGGGGTACCTGAAGCTTTCTTT
CDR3: CASSWGGVPEAFF

V: TRBV7-2
size: .
J: TRBJ2-7
D: .
DNA: TGTGCCAGCAGCCCTACCGTGTGGGAGCAGTACTTC
CDR3: CASSPTVWEQYF

V: TRBV7-9
size: .
J: TRBJ2-7
D: .
DNA: TGTGCCAGCAGCCCACGACAGGAGGTCTACGAGCAGTACTTC
CDR3: CASSPRQEVYEQYF

V: TRBV29-1
size: .
J: TRBJ2-7
D: .
DNA: TGCAGCGCACTTCTGACAGGAATCGGCTACGAGCAGTACTTC
CDR3: CSALLTGIGYEQYF

V: TRBV6-5
size: .
J: TRBJ2-7
D: .
DNA: TGTGCCAGCAGTTACAGGTTCGGGGGAAAGTTCGAGCAGTACTTC
CDR3: CASSYRFGGKFEQYF

V: TRBV18
size: .
J: TRBJ1-6
D: .
DNA: TGTGCCAGCTCGCTAAACAGGGATTTCAATTCACCCCTCCACTTT
CDR3: CASSLNRDFNSPLHF

V: TRBV28
size: .
J: TRBJ2-2
D: TRBD2
DNA: TGTGCCAGCCGGAGAGCGGGGGAAAACACCGGGGAGCTGTTTTTT
CDR3: CASRRAGENTGELFF

V: TRBV5-5
size: .
J: TRBJ2-1
D: .
DNA: TGTGCCAGCAGTTCAGGGCTCAATGAGCAGTTCTTC
CDR3: CASSSGLNEQFF

V: TRBV6-1
size: .
J: TRBJ2-2
D: TRBD1
DNA: TGTGCCAGCAGTGAAGCAAGGACAGGGAACACCGGGGAGCTGTTTTTT
CDR3: CASSEARTGNTGELFF

V: TRBV7-9
size: once
J: TRBJ2-7
D: TRBD2
DNA: TGTGCCAGCAGCTCCGTAGCGGGACGGGGCGAGCAGTACTTC
CDR3: CASSSVAGRGEQYF

V: TRBV5-6
size: .
J: TRBJ1-1
D: .
DNA: TGTGCCAGCAGCTTGGTCCACTCCGCCCGAGAAGCTTTCTTT
CDR3: CASSLVHSAREAFF

V: TRBV28
size: .
J: TRBJ2-3
D: .
DNA: TGTGCCAGCGGGTTAGCCAACCTGAGGGATACGCAGTATTTT
CDR3: CASGLANLRDTQYF

V: TRBV19
size: once
J: TRBJ2-5
D: .
DNA: TGTGCCAGTAGTTCCTCAGAGACCCAGTACTTC
CDR3: CASSSSETQYF

V: TRBV6-5
size: .
J: TRBJ1-5
D: TRBD1
DNA: TGTGCCAGCAAGATAGACAGGGATCAGCCCCAGCATTTT
CDR3: CASKIDRDQPQHF

V: TRBV7-6
size: .
J: TRBJ2-2
D: TRBD2
DNA: TGTGCCAGCAGCCTACTAGCGGCCGTAATAGCCGGGGAGCTGTTTTTT
CDR3: CASSLLAAVIAGELFF

V: TRBV6-6
size: .
J: TRBJ1-2
D: TRBD1
DNA: TGTGCCAGCAGTAGTACAGGGGGGTCGGATGGCTACACCTTC
CDR3: CASSSTGGSDGYTF

V: TRBV29-1
size: .
J: TRBJ2-7
D: TRBD2
DNA: TGCAGCGTTGAGCAGCCCGGCGGGAGCTACGAGCAGTACTTC
CDR3: CSVEQPGGSYEQYF

V: TRBV2
size: .
J: TRBJ2-7
D: .
DNA: TGTGCCAGCAGCACATACTACGAGCAGTACTTC
CDR3: CASSTYYEQYF

V: TRBV5-1
size: .
J: TRBJ2-7
D: .
DNA: TGCGCCAGCAGCCTGGAGACAGTTATCTCCTACGAGCAGTACTTC
CDR3: CASSLETVISYEQYF

V: TRBV19
size: .
J: TRBJ2-1
D: TRBD2
DNA: TGTGCCAGTAGTATAGCTAGCGGGTACAATGAGCAGTTCTTC
CDR3: CASSIASGYNEQFF

V: TRBV18
size: .
J: TRBJ2-1
D: TRBD1
DNA: TGTGCCAGCTCAAGACAGGGTTACAATGAGCAGTTCTTC
CDR3: CASSRQGYNEQFF

V: TRBV7-8
size: .
J: TRBJ1-2
D: .
DNA: TGTGCCAGCAGCTTGTCAGGGGCTTATGGCTACACCTTC
CDR3: CASSLSGAYGYTF

V: TRBV6-1
size: .
J: TRBJ2-5
D: .
DNA: TGTGCCAGCAGGATAGGAGTAGCTACGGAGACCCAGTACTTC
CDR3: CASRIGVATETQYF

V: TRBV20-1
size: .
J: TRBJ2-3
D: .
DNA: TGCAGTGCTAGAGTGGCTTATACGCAGTATTTT
CDR3: CSARVAYTQYF

V: TRBV11-2
size: .
J: TRBJ1-6
D: .
DNA: TGTGCCAGCAGCGCTCAACAGGTTCTCAATTCACCCCTCCACTTT
CDR3: CASSAQQVLNSPLHF

V: TRBV19
size: .
J: TRBJ2-3
D: .
DNA: TGTGCCAGTAGGGATCCCTTTCCGGGGGAGGTTGGCACAGATACGCAGTATTTT
CDR3: CASRDPFPGEVGTDTQYF

V: TRBV28
size: .
J: TRBJ2-3
D: TRBD2
DNA: TGTGCCAGCAGCTTTGGGACTAGCGGGGCCGAAGATACGCAGTATTTT
CDR3: CASSFGTSGAEDTQYF

V: TRBV4-1
size: once
J: TRBJ2-3
D: .
DNA: TGCGCCAGCAGCCAAGCTTCCCTACTTAGCACAGATACGCAGTATTTT
CDR3: CASSQASLLSTDTQYF

V: TRBV7-9
size: few
J: TRBJ1-1
D: .
DNA: TGTGCCAGCAGCTTAACAGAGTACACTGAAGCTTTCTTT
CDR3: CASSLTEYTEAFF

V: TRBV6-6
size: .
J: TRBJ1-1
D: TRBD1
DNA: TGTGCCAGCAGTTACTCGGGACAGGTGAACACTGAAGCTTTCTTT
CDR3: CASSYSGQVNTEAFF

V: TRBV28
size: .
J: TRBJ1-3
D: .
DNA: TGTGCCAGCAGTTCCGGGACAAGGGGCGCTGGAAACACCATATATTTT
CDR3: CASSSGTRGAGNTIYF

V: TRBV5-4
size: few
J: TRBJ1-4
D: .
DNA: TGTGCCAGCAGCTTGGGGGGGCCGGGGGAAAAACTGTTTTTT
CDR3: CASSLGGPGEKLFF

V: TRBV4-1
size: .
J: TRBJ2-7
D: TRBD2
DNA: TGCGCCAGCAGCCAAGGCGGGGGGGCCTACGAGCAGTACTTC
CDR3: CASSQGGGAYEQYF